Listed here are 27 T cell receptor beta chains from one sample, sequenced in a study of molecular identifiers for immune sequencing clone quantification. TCRdb ran MiXCR on the PCR reads and lists one entry per CDR3 protein. The sample shows some 590,000 distinct CDR3 sequences, around 25% of them seen only once. The sequenced sample consisted of naive CD8+ T cells from blood, with Jurkat cell RNA spiked in. The subset is: FACS-sorted CD8+CD4-CCR7+CD45RA+ naive T cells. The receptors here all came from a human donor in good health. Some libraries in this study had Jurkat cell RNA spiked in.

Concerning this clonotype itself: One end of the junction does not line up with germline, which may come from a read error. The chain links TRBV9 to TRBJ2-3; TRBD1 aligns across 7 bases. Germline V lookup: CDR1 SGDLS, CDR2 YYNGEE. CDR3 length: 14 residues. Here the CDR3 reads CANSVGTDTDTQYF. CDR3 DNA: TGTGCCAACAGCGTAGGGACAGACACAGATACGCAGTATTTT.

This chain links TRBV11-3 with TRBJ2-7; 9 bases are shared with TRBD1. Losses at the gene ends were 6 bases for V and 0 bases for J; bases not matched to a gene: 3. This CDR3 region has 14 residues. Looked up from germline, CDR1 is SGHNT and CDR2 is YENEEA. CDR3 loop: CASRWTGVSYEQYF. CDR3 DNA sequence: TGTGCCAGCAGGTGGACAGGGGTCTCCTACGAGCAGTACTTC.

This clonotype was observed many times. J is TRBJ2-5 and V is TRBV7-9, with D unclear. CDR1 is SEHNR, CDR2 FQNEAQ, per germline (reference sequence). This CDR3 comprises 15 residues. Between the trimmed V and J ends, which lost 5 bases and 4 bases, there was a span of 17 bases. The DNA of the CDR3 is TGTGCCAGCAGCCCCGTTGAAGGGATTAGAGAGACCCAGTACTTC. It yields the protein CASSPVEGIRETQYF.

About this clonotype itself: A much larger clonotype is one base distant, so this may be a read error. The chain links TRBV30 to TRBJ2-3; possibly TRBD2 for D (7 bases). CDR1 GTSNPN and CDR2 SVGIG come from the germline V gene (reference sequence). CDR3 length: 15 residues. Trimming left V 5 bases short and J 2 bases short, with 17 bases between. CDR3 sequence (DNA): TGTGCCTGGGGGTGGGGGGGCGGATACACAGATACGCAGTATTTT. It codes for CAWGWGGGYTDTQYF.

This clonotype was picked up many times. The chain combines TRBV18 with TRBJ1-1, with unresolved D. The CDR3 contains 14 residues. The ends were cut back, 2 bases at V and 5 bases at J, with 12 bases in the middle. CDR1 and CDR2 (germline): KGHSH, LQKENI. The CDR3 DNA reads TGTGCCAGCTCACCAGGACCGAGCCTAACTGAAGCTTTCTTT. Protein sequence: CASSPGPSLTEAFF. Full variable domain (missing parts from reference TRBV18 and TRBJ1-1): NAGVMQNPRHLVRRRGQEARLRCSPMKGHSHVYWYRQLPEEGLKFMVYLQKENIIDESGMPKERFSAEFPKEGPSILRIQQVVRGDSAAYFCASSPGPSLTEAFFGQGTRLTVV.

To note about this clonotype: Given a much more abundant clone one base away, this may be a read error. The rearrangement uses TRBV20-1 and TRBJ2-7, with D tentatively TRBD2 (5 bases). The germline V and J ends were trimmed by 3 bases and 0 bases, with 9 bases remaining between them. Germline assignment: CDR1 DFQATT and CDR2 SNEGSKA (reference sequence). The CDR3 runs to 13 residues. DNA of the CDR3: TGCAGTGCTAGTACTAGATTCTCCTACGAGCAGTACTTC. Translated: CSASTRFSYEQYF.

The CDR3 loop is CASEGQSYEQYF. In DNA, the CDR3 is TGTGCCAGTGAGGGACAGTCCTACGAGCAGTACTTC. The chain recombines TRBV19 with TRBJ2-7; 7 bases align to TRBD1. The V gene end was trimmed by 8 bases and the J gene end by 1 base; junction bases not matched to a gene: 2. CDR3 length: 12 amino acids. Germline V gives CDR1 LNHDA, CDR2 SQIVND (reference sequence).

The chain is built from TRBV12-3 or TRBV12-4 and TRBJ1-5; tentatively, D is TRBD1 (5 bases). The CDR3 length is 13 residues. Trimming cost V 1 base and J 7 bases, with 8 bases left between them. The CDR3, as DNA: TGTGCCAGCAGTTTAGACCCAGGGCAGCCCCAGCATTTT. It translates to CASSLDPGQPQHF.

A remark on this clonotype: A much larger clone sits a single nucleotide away, making a read error possible. The rearrangement links TRBV28 to TRBJ2-2, with a possible D match to TRBD2 (6 bases). Germline V gives CDR1 MDHEN, CDR2 SYDVKM. There are 15 residues in the CDR3. V was pared by 4 bases and J by 4 bases, with 13 bases between. This chain's CDR3 is CASSSYRESTGELFF. As DNA, the CDR3 is TGTGCCAGCAGTTCGTATCGGGAGAGCACCGGGGAGCTGTTTTTT.

The chain recombines TRBV27 with TRBJ2-7; no clear D. This CDR3 contains 12 residues. Germline CDR1 is MNHEY and CDR2 is SMNVEV (reference sequence). Trimming removed 9 bases at V and 2 bases at J, with 11 bases between. As DNA, the CDR3 is TGTGCCAGTTGGGGATCCCCCTACGAGCAGTACTTC. It translates to CASWGSPYEQYF.

This clonotype was observed a few times. The gene calls are TRBV9 and TRBJ2-7; D is undetermined. With 7 bases removed from V and 2 bases from J, the gap between germline ends came to 7 bases. Germline V CDR1 and CDR2: SGDLS, YYNGEE. This CDR3 spans 11 amino acids. CDR3 region: CASGNPYEQYF. DNA for the CDR3: TGTGCCAGCGGAAACCCCTACGAGCAGTACTTC.

This clonotype occurred a few times. The rearrangement uses TRBV11-2 and TRBJ2-3; 8 bases are shared with TRBD2. The J segment lost 4 bases and the V segment lost 5 bases, leaving 8 bases of the junction unmatched. Germline assignment: CDR1 SGHAT and CDR2 FQNNGV. The CDR3 loop spans 15 amino acids. CDR3 DNA sequence: TGTGCCAGCAGCCTTAGTGGGCGGGAGGCAGATACGCAGTATTTT. As protein: CASSLSGREADTQYF.

This clonotype appeared a single time. Just one base apart from a much larger clone, this may be a read error. The V call is TRBV28, the J call TRBJ1-1, with a tentative D call TRBD1 (5 bases). V gave up 8 bases and J gave up 6 bases, with 16 bases separating them. In germline, CDR1 is MDHEN, CDR2 SYDVKM. The CDR3 is made up of 13 amino acids. CDR3 bases: TGTGCCAGCGAACGGGGGTTTGACGCTGAAGCTTTCTTT. Translating gives CASERGFDAEAFF.

As to this clonotype: A read error may be the cause here, since a much bigger clone is one base away. The conserved phenylalanine or tryptophan is not found at the CDR3 terminus, so this likely reflects a read error. This sequence joins TRBV9 and TRBJ1-1; tentative D call: TRBD1 (5 bases). Germline CDR1 SGDLS, CDR2 YYNGEE. The CDR3 contains 15 residues. The V end lost 3 bases, the J end lost 5 bases, and 17 bases lay between the germline ends. The CDR3 here is CASSASGNLGTEAFL. CDR3 in DNA: TGTGCCAGCAGCGCTTCAGGGAATTTAGGAACTGAAGCTTTCTTA.

In this sample, this clonotype turned up many times. This rearrangement joins TRBV9 to TRBJ1-1; TRBD1 might be the D (6 bases). Trimming cost V 0 bases and J 0 bases, with 9 bases left between them. From germline, CDR1 is SGDLS and CDR2 YYNGEE. This CDR3 has 15 amino acids. CDR3 DNA: TGTGCCAGCAGCGTAGATACAGGGATGAACACTGAAGCTTTCTTT. This sequence encodes CASSVDTGMNTEAFF.

Remarks on this clonotype: A clone one base away is much larger, so this may be a read error. The gene calls are TRBV11-1 and TRBJ2-3; D remains ambiguous. The length of the CDR3 is 12 residues. From germline, CDR1 is SGHAT and CDR2 FQDESV (reference sequence). Trimming removed 2 bases at V and 4 bases at J, with 4 bases between. Here the CDR3 DNA reads TGTGCCAGCAGCTTATGGCCAGATACGCAGTATTTT. Protein product: CASSLWPDTQYF.

This clonotype was picked up many times. The chain uses TRBV20-1 and TRBJ2-7; TRBD2 matches 14 bases. The length of the CDR3 is 14 residues. Germline V gene data show CDR1 as DFQATT and CDR2 as SNEGSKA (reference sequence). The V segment lost 5 bases and the J segment 3 bases; nucleotides outside the gene matches: 3. CDR3 in DNA: TGCAGTGCTGGGACTAGCGGGGGTGTCTACGAGCAGTACTTC. Translation gives CSAGTSGGVYEQYF.

The J gene is TRBJ2-1, the V gene TRBV7-9, with 11 positions matching TRBD2. CDR3 length: 17 amino acids. Trimming at V came to 5 bases and at J to 2 bases, leaving 8 bases not matched to a gene. The germline CDR1 and CDR2 sequences are SEHNR and FQNEAQ (reference sequence). The CDR3 coding sequence is TGTGCCAGCAGCGCTATAACTAGCGGGAGTACCTACAATGAGCAGTTCTTC. This encodes CASSAITSGSTYNEQFF.

This clonotype has ten or more counts. V is TRBV7-6 and J is TRBJ2-5, with 9 positions matching TRBD2. V lost 4 bases, J lost 1 base, and 4 bases stayed unmatched. This CDR3 region has 15 residues. Per germline, CDR1 SGHVS and CDR2 FNYEAQ. The CDR3 DNA reads TGTGCCAGCAGCTATAGCGGGAGACTCCAAGAGACCCAGTACTTC. Its translation: CASSYSGRLQETQYF.

This clonotype has ten or more counts. The chain has TRBV7-6 and TRBJ2-3; D is uncertain. CDR3 length: 13 amino acids. V lost 8 bases and J lost 4, with 13 bases in between. The germline V gene has CDR1 SGHVS and CDR2 FNYEAQ. CDR3 in DNA: TGTGCCAGCTCCCCCACAAGGGCAGATACGCAGTATTTT. Translation gives CASSPTRADTQYF.

The chain recombines TRBV12-3 or TRBV12-4 with TRBJ1-1; TRBD1 matches at 7 bases. This CDR3 comprises 14 residues. Losses at the gene ends were 7 bases for V and 6 bases for J; bases not matched to a gene: 11. The CDR3 region has the DNA TGTGCCAGCACCCCGGGACAGCGTTACGCTGAAGCTTTCTTT. This translates into CASTPGQRYAEAFF.

This clonotype was seen repeatedly, ten times or more. The rearrangement joins TRBV6-2 or TRBV6-3 to TRBJ1-5; D unclear. The CDR3 has 13 residues. Germline-derived CDR1 and CDR2 are MNHEY and SVGEGT. Trimming removed 5 bases from V and 2 bases from J, with 7 bases in between. For the CDR3, the DNA is TGTGCCAGCAGTCCCCTGGGCAATCAGCCCCAGCATTTT. It encodes CASSPLGNQPQHF.

Of note for this clonotype: An end of the junction differs from the germline gene, which may be a read error. The chain combines TRBV6-5 with TRBJ2-6; 7 bases are a match to TRBD1. The germline V gene has CDR1 MNHEY and CDR2 SVGAGI. The CDR3 sequence is 17 residues long. The CDR3 sequence is CASSSPQGKAGANVLSF. The CDR3 region has the DNA TGTGCCAGCAGTTCCCCACAGGGGAAGGCTGGGGCCAACGTCCTGTCTTTC.

The chain has TRBV7-8 and TRBJ2-1; 8 bases match TRBD2. CDR3 size: 16 residues. CDR1 and CDR2 from the germline V gene are SGHVS and FQNEAQ. V shed 4 bases, J shed 7 bases, and the junction held 12 bases outside the gene matches. Here the CDR3 DNA reads TGTGCCAGCAGCTCCCACTCGGGGGGGCGGCTAAATGAGCAGTTCTTC. Translation: CASSSHSGGRLNEQFF. The full variable domain, in which reference TRBV7-8 and TRBJ2-1 provide the parts outside the CDR3, is GAGVSQSPRYKVAKRGQDVALRCDPISGHVSLFWYQQALGQGPEFLTYFQNEAQLDKSGLPSDRFFAERPEGSVSTLKIQRTQQEDSAVYLCASSSHSGGRLNEQFFGPGTRLTVL.

This clonotype was seen a handful of times. The chain combines TRBV7-9 with TRBJ2-3; D tentatively reads TRBD1 or TRBD2 (7 bases each). Looked up from germline, CDR1 is SEHNR and CDR2 is FQNEAQ (reference sequence). V was clipped by 5 bases and J by 3 bases, with 15 bases between them. This CDR3 spans 15 amino acids. DNA for the CDR3: TGTGCCAGCAGCACCAGGGGGGGTGAGACAGATACGCAGTATTTT. It translates to CASSTRGGETDTQYF.

The gene calls are TRBV11-3 and TRBJ2-7; D may correspond to TRBD1 or TRBD2 (5 bases each). The V gene lost 4 bases and the J gene lost 3 bases, with 13 bases spanning the gap. Germline lookup yields CDR1 SGHNT and CDR2 YENEEA. The CDR3 extends over 14 amino acids. CDR3 protein: CASSCPGTVYEQYF. DNA of the CDR3: TGTGCCAGCAGCTGTCCCGGGACGGTCTACGAGCAGTACTTC.

A note on this clonotype: This sequence may be a read error, since a much larger clone differs from it by one base. This CDR3 is missing its conserved last phenylalanine or tryptophan, likely due to a read error. This rearrangement joins TRBV29-1 to TRBJ2-7; D may be TRBD1 (6 bases). V was pared by 0 bases and J by 5 bases, with 17 bases between. The V gene's germline CDR1 is SQVTM and CDR2 ANQGSEA. The CDR3 length is 15 residues. CDR3 sequence reads: CSVEDPAGAGDEQYS. The CDR3 DNA is TGCAGCGTTGAAGATCCGGCAGGGGCCGGGGACGAGCAGTACTCC.